This entry concerns a single TCR beta chain. What it recognizes is unknown. The sample belongs to a study of cytomegalovirus exposure and HLA in healthy donors. Overall study results and limits: Some public TCRs appeared in many individuals, while most sequences were rare. Three chains linked to CMV were shown in vitro to be specific for CMV antigens. A later analysis linked a missense variant in DCLRE1C to the trimming of TCR beta V and J genes. TCR beta V segments were, for the most part, productive about 87% or about 30% of the time in an earlier analysis.

PCR was performed using 60 Vbeta and 13 Jbeta primers. Sequencing used immunoSEQ multiplex PCR; TCRdb keeps in-frame clones, though not all of them. The sample comprises about 120,000 clones, roughly 15% of which are singletons, and about 3% rests with the top ten. V lost 4 bases to trimming and J lost 4 bases; unmatched junction nucleotides: 6. This CDR3 has 15 residues. The germline gives CDR1 MNHEY, CDR2 SVGAGI. The TCR was taken from a female donor in good health and CMV-seropositive. The chain joins TRBV6-5 to TRBJ2-5; 10 bases match TRBD1. Sequencing was done on a sample of PBMCs. The CDR3 bases are TGTGCCAGCAGTTTTGAAGGACAGGGGGGAGAGACCCAGTACTTC. Translated, it gives CASSFEGQGGETQYF.